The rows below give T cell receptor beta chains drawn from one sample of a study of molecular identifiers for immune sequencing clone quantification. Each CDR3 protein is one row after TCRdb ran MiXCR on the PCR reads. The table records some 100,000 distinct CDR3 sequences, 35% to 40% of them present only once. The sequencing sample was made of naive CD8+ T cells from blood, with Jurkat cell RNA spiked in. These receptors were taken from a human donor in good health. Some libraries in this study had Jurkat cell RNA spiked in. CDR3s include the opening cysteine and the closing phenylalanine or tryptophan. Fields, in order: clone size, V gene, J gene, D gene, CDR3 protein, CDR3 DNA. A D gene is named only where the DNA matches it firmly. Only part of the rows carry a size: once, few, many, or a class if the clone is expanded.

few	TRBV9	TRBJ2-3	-	CASSVGRGRVDTQYF	TGTGCCAGCAGCGTAGGCCGGGGGCGGGTTGATACGCAGTATTTT
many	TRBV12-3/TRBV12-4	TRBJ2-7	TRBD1	CASSLGGGPPLEQYF	TGTGCCAGCAGTTTAGGAGGGGGCCCGCCACTCGAGCAGTACTTC
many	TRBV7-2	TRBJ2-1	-	CASSRLLAGNEQFF	TGTGCCAGCAGCCGCCTCTTAGCCGGTAATGAGCAGTTCTTC
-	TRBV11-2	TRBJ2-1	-	CASAHSRGNEQFF	TGTGCCAGCGCCCATTCCAGGGGAAATGAGCAGTTCTTC
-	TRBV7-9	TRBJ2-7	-	CASSLNERTYEQYF	TGTGCCAGCAGCTTAAATGAGAGAACCTACGAGCAGTACTTC
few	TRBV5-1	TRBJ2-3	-	CASSPELVSTDTQYF	TGCGCCAGCAGCCCCGAGCTCGTGAGCACAGATACGCAGTATTTT
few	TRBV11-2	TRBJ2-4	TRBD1	CASSLEGDRSIDIQYF	TGTGCCAGCAGCTTAGAGGGGGACAGGAGCATAGACATTCAGTACTTC
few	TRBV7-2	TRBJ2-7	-	CASSPTQSYEQYF	TGTGCCAGCAGCCCTACTCAGTCCTACGAGCAGTACTTC
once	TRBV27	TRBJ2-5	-	CASGPLPARRGQEPQYF	TGTGCCAGCGGTCCCTTACCGGCCCGCAGGGGCCAAGAGCCCCAGTACTTC
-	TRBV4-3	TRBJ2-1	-	CASSQDTSSYNEQFF	TGCGCCAGCAGCCAAGACACTAGCTCCTACAATGAGCAGTTCTTC
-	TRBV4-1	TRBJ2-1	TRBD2	CASSPRGSGTYNEQFF	TGCGCCAGCAGCCCACGTGGTAGCGGGACTTACAATGAGCAGTTCTTC
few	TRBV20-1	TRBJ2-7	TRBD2	CSARDWATSGSDEQYF	TGCAGTGCTAGAGATTGGGCGACTAGCGGGAGTGACGAGCAGTACTTC
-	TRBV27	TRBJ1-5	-	CASTPHHSNQPQHF	TGTGCCAGCACCCCCCATCATAGCAATCAGCCCCAGCATTTT
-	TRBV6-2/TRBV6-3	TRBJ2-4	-	CASGGKLEENIQYF	TGTGCCAGCGGGGGGAAGCTAGAGGAAAACATTCAGTACTTC
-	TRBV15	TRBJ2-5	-	CATSRDRGQETQYF	TGTGCCACCAGCAGAGATCGGGGCCAAGAGACCCAGTACTTC
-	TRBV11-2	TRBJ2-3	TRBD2	CASSSGLAGKYTDTQYF	TGTGCCAGCAGCTCGGGACTAGCGGGAAAATACACAGATACGCAGTATTTT
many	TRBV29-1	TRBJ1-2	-	CSVDAGANYGYTF	TGCAGCGTGGACGCGGGGGCGAACTATGGCTACACCTTC
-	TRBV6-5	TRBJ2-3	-	CASCYSAGAGSLGTQYF	TGTGCCAGCTGTTACTCGGCGGGGGCGGGAAGCTTAGGTACGCAGTATTTT
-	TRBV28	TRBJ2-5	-	CASSLSLDWQETQYF	TGTGCCAGCAGTTTATCCCTAGATTGGCAAGAGACCCAGTACTTC
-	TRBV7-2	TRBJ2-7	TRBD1	CASSPPGQHPYEQYF	TGTGCCAGCAGCCCCCCGGGACAGCACCCCTACGAGCAGTACTTC
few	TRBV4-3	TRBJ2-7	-	CASSQDEGQYEQYF	TGCGCCAGCAGCCAAGATGAAGGGCAGTACGAGCAGTACTTC
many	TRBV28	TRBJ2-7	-	CASSFRLGYEQYF	TGTGCCAGCAGTTTCCGACTAGGGTACGAGCAGTACTTC
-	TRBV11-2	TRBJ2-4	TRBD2	CASSPSGRESRPPQYF	TGTGCCAGCAGCCCGTCCGGGAGGGAAAGCCGGCCCCCTCAGTACTTC
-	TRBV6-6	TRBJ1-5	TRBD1	CASRTGVNQPQHF	TGTGCCAGCCGAACAGGGGTAAATCAGCCCCAGCATTTT
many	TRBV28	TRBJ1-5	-	CASSLPYQPQHF	TGTGCCAGCAGTCTTCCGTATCAGCCCCAGCATTTT
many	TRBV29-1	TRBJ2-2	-	CSVTGHTGELFF	TGCAGCGTTACCGGGCACACCGGGGAGCTGTTTTTT
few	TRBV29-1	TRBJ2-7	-	CSVVDYEQYF	TGCAGCGTTGTGGACTACGAGCAGTACTTC
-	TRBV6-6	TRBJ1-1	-	CASSPGTGAFF	TGTGCCAGCAGTCCCGGAACTGGAGCTTTCTTT
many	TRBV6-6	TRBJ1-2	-	CASSSPRDNAYGYTF	TGTGCCAGCAGCTCCCCCCGGGACAATGCTTATGGCTACACCTTC
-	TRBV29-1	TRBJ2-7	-	CSADGRQGFFYEQYF	TGCAGCGCCGATGGGAGGCAGGGGTTTTTCTACGAGCAGTACTTC
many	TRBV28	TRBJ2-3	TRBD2	CASSYRSGSTDTQYF	TGTGCCAGCAGTTACCGTAGCGGGAGCACAGATACGCAGTATTTT
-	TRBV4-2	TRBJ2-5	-	CASSQEERYQATQYF	TGTGCCAGCAGCCAAGAGGAGCGGTACCAAGCGACCCAGTACTTC
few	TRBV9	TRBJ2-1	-	CASSGARMSSYNEQFF	TGTGCCAGCAGCGGGGCCCGAATGAGCTCCTACAATGAGCAGTTCTTC